The clone carrying this T cell receptor (beta chain) was picked up a small number of times. This entry comes from a study of T cell changes during pregnancy in multiple sclerosis. Sequencing used immunoSEQ multiplex PCR; TCRdb keeps in-frame clones, though not all of them. The sample consists of 40,000 to 45,000 clones, nearly 90% of them appearing once. Germline CDR1 LNHDA, CDR2 SQIVND (reference sequence). The CDR3 runs 15 residues. The V end was cut by 4 bases, the J end by 2 bases, with 11 bases between. The rearrangement uses TRBV19 and TRBJ2-2; D is perhaps TRBD1 (6 bases). This receptor was taken from a female donor with multiple sclerosis, enrolled in a pregnancy study. Specimen: CD4+ T cells from peripheral blood mononuclear cells, collected in the first trimester of pregnancy. CDR3 nucleotides: TGTGCCAGTAGTACGACAGGAGTTAACACCGGGGAGCTGTTTTTT. Residues: CASSTTGVNTGELFF.